The 17 T cell receptor beta chains below come from one sample, sequenced in a study of molecular identifiers for immune sequencing clone quantification. From the PCR reads, TCRdb called clonotypes with MiXCR, one entry per CDR3 protein. The top ten hold around 0.76% of the sample, which has roughly 300,000 distinct CDR3 sequences, about 23% seen once. Sequenced: naive CD8+ T cells from blood, with Jurkat cell RNA spiked in. Subset here: FACS-sorted CD8+CD4-CCR7+CD45RA+ naive T cells. Source of these receptors: a human donor in good health. Some libraries in this study had Jurkat cell RNA spiked in.

This clonotype occurred many times. V usage is TRBV28 and J usage is TRBJ2-3, with 7 bases that match TRBD1. Germline assignment: CDR1 MDHEN and CDR2 SYDVKM. J was trimmed by 4 bases and V by 7 bases; bases with no gene match: 8. The CDR3 has 14 amino acids. For the CDR3, the DNA is TGTGCCAGCAAAAGGGGGCAGGCGTCAGATACGCAGTATTTT. This sequence encodes CASKRGQASDTQYF.

This clonotype has at least ten counts. The CDR3 loop reads CSANRMNTEAFF. The CDR3 bases are TGCAGTGCTAACAGGATGAACACTGAAGCTTTCTTT. V is TRBV20-1 and J is TRBJ1-1, with D possibly being TRBD1 (5 bases). V was clipped by 4 bases and J by 0 bases, with 6 bases between them. The CDR3 extends over 12 amino acids. Germline V gene data show CDR1 as DFQATT and CDR2 as SNEGSKA (reference sequence).

The table lists this clonotype with a count of one. One end of the junction is discordant with germline, which a read error may explain. The rearrangement uses TRBV3-1 and TRBJ1-1; D call uncertain. Germline V gene sequence: CDR1 LGHDT, CDR2 YNNKEL (reference sequence). There are 15 residues in the CDR3. Written as DNA, the CDR3 is TGTGCCAGCAGCCAAGAATTGGATACGAACGCTGAAGCTTTCTTT. Its translation is CASSQELDTNAEAFF.

This clonotype has a count of ten or more. The CDR3 DNA sequence: TGTGCCAGCAGCCCCTTCGACCCCCGTCAGCCCCAGCATTTT. As protein: CASSPFDPRQPQHF. This sequence joins TRBV12-3 or TRBV12-4 and TRBJ1-5; D call uncertain. The CDR3 is 14 residues long. Trimming pared 6 bases from V and 6 bases from J, leaving 15 bases between.

This clonotype was detected a few times. This clone may be a read error of a much larger clone one base away. The chain combines TRBV5-1 with TRBJ1-2, with D uncertain. Germline CDR1 SGHRS, CDR2 YFSETQ. The V end lost 6 bases, the J end lost 7 bases, and 19 bases lay between the germline ends. The CDR3 is 14 amino acids. CDR3 sequence reads: CASNFEGTVGGYTF. The CDR3 nucleotides are TGCGCCAGCAACTTTGAAGGCACGGTTGGTGGCTACACCTTC.

Many counts were recorded for this clonotype. V is TRBV24-1 and J is TRBJ2-3; 11 bases line up with TRBD1. This CDR3 spans 16 amino acids. Germline CDR1 is KGHDR and CDR2 is SFDVKD. Unmatched junction bases numbered 3, after V lost 3 bases and J lost 2 bases. The CDR3 region is CATSDRTGGYTDTQYF. The CDR3 DNA reads as TGTGCCACCAGTGATCGGACAGGGGGCTACACAGATACGCAGTATTTT.

J is TRBJ2-1 and V is TRBV24-1; 8 nucleotides line up with TRBD1. The ends lost 3 bases at V and 4 bases at J; junction bases unmatched: 4. The CDR3 has 15 amino acids. The V gene's germline CDR1 is KGHDR and CDR2 SFDVKD. CDR3 residues: CATSDKRTGYNEQFF. CDR3 DNA: TGTGCCACCAGTGATAAGCGGACAGGGTACAATGAGCAGTTCTTC.

The gene calls are TRBV20-1 and TRBJ2-7, with TRBD1 identical over 7 bases. The CDR3 has 15 amino acids. Germline trimming cut 6 bases from V and 2 bases from J; bases unmatched to any gene: 13. Per germline, CDR1 DFQATT and CDR2 SNEGSKA (reference sequence). The CDR3 here is CSAKDRTGLPYEQYF. The CDR3 nucleotides are TGCAGTGCAAAAGATCGGACAGGACTCCCCTACGAGCAGTACTTC.

Worth noting for this clonotype: This may arise from a read error, as a much more abundant clone is one base away. J is TRBJ2-3 and V is TRBV2; a weak D match, TRBD1 (6 bases). This CDR3 contains 13 residues. Germline lookup yields CDR1 SNHLY and CDR2 FYNNEI. CDR3 in amino acids: CASRETGLHTQCF. Written as DNA, the CDR3 is TGTGCCAGCAGAGAGACAGGTCTACACACGCAGTGTTTT.

This clonotype came up many times. J is TRBJ1-1 and V is TRBV12-3 or TRBV12-4; 11 nucleotides match TRBD1. J gave up 4 bases and V 4 bases, and 5 bases lay outside the gene matches. The CDR3 is 15 residues long. The CDR3 DNA reads as TGTGCCAGCAGTTCTGGGACAGGGGGTAGCACTGAAGCTTTCTTT. This sequence encodes CASSSGTGGSTEAFF.

This sequence joins TRBV27 and TRBJ1-5; D remains unclear. Germline CDR1 reads MNHEY; CDR2 reads SMNVEV (reference sequence). V was cut by 3 bases and J by 6 bases, with 12 bases left in between. This CDR3 has 14 amino acids. CDR3 protein: CASSFSGTSQPQHF. The CDR3 nucleotides are TGTGCCAGCAGTTTTTCAGGTACATCTCAGCCCCAGCATTTT.

The table lists this clonotype with a few counts. The chain uses TRBV4-3 and TRBJ2-7; no clear D gene. Trimming cost V 0 bases and J 2 bases, with 11 bases left between them. Germline loops: CDR1 LGHNA, CDR2 YSLEER. This CDR3 has 15 residues. CDR3 loop: CASSQDRNQAYEQYF. DNA for the CDR3: TGCGCCAGCAGCCAAGACAGGAACCAAGCCTACGAGCAGTACTTC.

On this clonotype itself: A much bigger clone sits one base away, suggesting this may be a read error. In DNA form, the CDR3 reads TGCGCCAGCAGCCAAGCATCGACAGGGGGCAGTGAGCAGTCCTTC. It yields the protein CASSQASTGGSEQSF. The gene calls are TRBV4-3 and TRBJ2-1, with TRBD1 matching over 10 bases. This CDR3 contains 15 residues. Per germline, CDR1 LGHNA and CDR2 YSLEER.

This clonotype was observed a few times. This chain joins TRBV4-1 and TRBJ2-3; D ambiguous. There are 15 residues in the CDR3. V was pared by 0 bases and J by 3 bases, with 10 bases between. Looked up from germline, CDR1 is MGHRA and CDR2 is YSYEKL. Written as DNA, the CDR3 is TGCGCCAGCAGCCAAGAGGGGTTCGGGACAGATACGCAGTATTTT. It is translated as CASSQEGFGTDTQYF.

This clonotype was seen at least ten times. The chain employs TRBV4-1 and TRBJ1-5; the D is unclear. The length of the CDR3 is 18 residues. The germline V gene has CDR1 MGHRA and CDR2 YSYEKL. V lost 2 bases to trimming and J lost 3 bases, with 20 bases between them. The CDR3 here is CASSQSLGRTLFNQPQHF. In nucleotides, the CDR3 is TGCGCCAGCAGCCAATCGCTGGGTCGGACGCTATTCAATCAGCCCCAGCATTTT.

This clonotype was picked up a small number of times. The chain links TRBV27 to TRBJ2-1; a possible D gene is TRBD1 (6 bases). This CDR3 has 13 amino acids. From germline, CDR1 is MNHEY and CDR2 SMNVEV (reference sequence). V was shortened by 6 bases and J by 6 bases, with 12 bases between the two germline ends. DNA for the CDR3: TGTGCCAGCAGCCAAGTCAGGGGCAATGAGCAGTTCTTC. This sequence encodes CASSQVRGNEQFF.

With respect to this clonotype: One junction end does not reproduce the germline sequence, and a read error may be involved. This chain uses TRBV27 with TRBJ2-3; 11 bases agree with TRBD2. CDR3 length: 15 residues. The germline V gene encodes CDR1 MNHEY and CDR2 SMNVEV (reference sequence). Here the CDR3 DNA reads TGTGCCCGCCGCTCAGGACTAGCGGGCCCCGATACGCCGTATTTT. This codes for CARRSGLAGPDTPYF.